This T cell receptor beta chain was identified during a study of beta chain features in type 1 diabetes. Findings and caveats of the study: Type 1 diabetes patients showed a moderate but significant shortening of TCRB CDR3s in all four CD4+ subsets.

The sequenced template was cDNA made from the entire isolated RNA. Libraries were prepared by immunoSEQ multiplex PCR; TCRdb keeps only in-frame clonotypes and omits some of them. The sample yields some 700,000 clones, 13% seen once. Trimming shortened V by 4 bases and J by 9 bases, and 19 bases separated the two germline ends. This CDR3 is built from 16 residues. Germline V gene data show CDR1 as MGHRA and CDR2 as YSYEKL. Remarks on this clone: Its antigen is as yet unknown.

The chain has TRBV4-1 and TRBJ1-6; D might be TRBD1 (5 bases). Material for sequencing was naive CD4+ T cells from blood. The TCR comes from a man aged 18 to 30 with type 1 diabetes. This chain's CDR3 is CASSRESRDGTSPLHF. CDR3 in DNA: TGCGCCAGCAGCCGAGAAAGTAGGGACGGAACTTCACCCCTCCACTTT.